These 22 T cell receptor beta chains were sequenced from one sample in a study of blood T cell repertoires in COVID-19. Clones were read by immunoSEQ multiplex PCR, and TCRdb kept only the in-frame ones, dropping some. The repertoire holds a few hundred thousand clones, with roughly 89% as singletons. The sequenced sample consisted of PBMCs or T cells enriched from blood (not recorded which). These TCRs come from a woman younger than 30 who had recovered from COVID-19.

The chain links TRBV11-2 to TRBJ2-2, with D possibly being TRBD2 (7 bases). The CDR3 is 18 amino acids. The V gene lost 2 bases and the J gene lost 2 bases, with 18 bases spanning the gap. Germline V gene sequence: CDR1 SGHAT, CDR2 FQNNGV. CDR3 in DNA: TGTGCCAGCAGCTTACCAGAGGGGGGGACGTCAAACACCGGGGAGCTGTTTTTT. Protein: CASSLPEGGTSNTGELFF. Variable domain in full (rest from reference TRBV11-2 and TRBJ2-2): EAGVAQSPRYKIIEKRQSVAFWCNPISGHATLYWYQQILGQGPKLLIQFQNNGVVDDSQLPKDRFSAERLKGVDSTLKIQPAKLEDSAVYLCASSLPEGGTSNTGELFFGEGSRLTVL.

This clone was counted a few times. V gene TRBV6-8 combines with J gene TRBJ2-2, with D possibly being TRBD1 (5 bases). The CDR3 is made up of 14 amino acids. CDR1 is MNHGY, CDR2 SAAAGT, per germline. Trimming pared 2 bases from V and 5 bases from J, leaving 9 bases between. The CDR3 nucleotides are TGTGCCAGCAGTTACCTCGACAGAACCGGGGAGCTGTTTTTT. As protein: CASSYLDRTGELFF.

This clone was observed a few times. The chain carries TRBV28 and TRBJ2-1; TRBD2 matches 11 bases. The trim removed 6 bases at V and 9 bases at J, leaving 13 bases unmatched. CDR1 MDHEN and CDR2 SYDVKM come from the germline V gene. The CDR3 length is 16 residues. The CDR3 coding sequence is TGTGCCAGCAGCCGAGCCTGGGGGCTAGCGGGAGGTGAGCAGTTCTTC. It is translated as CASSRAWGLAGGEQFF. Using reference TRBV28 and TRBJ2-1 for the parts outside the CDR3, the full variable domain is DVKVTQSSRYLVKRTGEKVFLECVQDMDHENMFWYRQDPGLGLRLIYFSYDVKMKEKGDIPEGYSVSREKKERFSLILESASTNQTSMYLCASSRAWGLAGGEQFFGPGTRLTVL.

For the CDR3, the DNA is TGTGCCAGCAGCGCTAGAACAGGGAAGGACACTGAAGCTTTCTTT. This sequence encodes CASSARTGKDTEAFF. The chain combines TRBV7-9 with TRBJ1-1; D possibly corresponds to TRBD1 (6 bases). Germline V gene data show CDR1 as SEHNR and CDR2 as FQNEAQ (reference sequence). V was trimmed by 5 bases and J by 3 bases, leaving 16 bases between them. The CDR3 contains 15 residues.

The chain has TRBV5-1 and TRBJ2-1; D gene unclear. The V end was cut by 6 bases, the J end by 6 bases, with 19 bases between. The CDR3 has 15 residues. In germline, CDR1 is SGHRS, CDR2 YFSETQ. The CDR3: CASTIGPRSGNEQFF. CDR3 DNA: TGCGCCAGCACAATTGGGCCCAGAAGTGGCAATGAGCAGTTCTTC.

V and J are TRBV24-1 and TRBJ1-2; 7 bases fit TRBD1. Looked up from germline, CDR1 is KGHDR and CDR2 is SFDVKD. This CDR3 has 14 residues. V shed 4 bases and J 6 bases; nucleotides not matched to a gene: 7. The CDR3 sequence: CATSDTTGRNGYTF. The CDR3 bases are TGTGCCACCAGTGACACGACAGGGCGCAATGGCTACACCTTC.

This clone has only one observation. This sequence joins TRBV7-2 and TRBJ2-5, with D perhaps TRBD2 (6 bases). Germline assignment: CDR1 SGHTA and CDR2 FQGNSA. V dropped 3 bases and J dropped 2 bases, with 13 bases sitting between them. CDR3 length: 15 amino acids. The CDR3 sequence is CASSFGGDGQETQYF. The CDR3 DNA sequence: TGTGCCAGCAGCTTTGGAGGGGACGGACAAGAGACCCAGTACTTC. Full variable domain (rest looked up from reference TRBV7-2 and TRBJ2-5): GAGVSQSPSNKVTEKGKDVELRCDPISGHTALYWYRQSLGQGLEFLIYFQGNSAPDKSGLPSDRFSAERTGGSVSTLTIQRTQQEDSAVYLCASSFGGDGQETQYFGPGTRLLVL.

The rearrangement links TRBV19 to TRBJ2-3, with D uncertain. Trimming stripped 3 bases from V and 0 bases from J, with 10 bases between. CDR1 is LNHDA, CDR2 SQIVND, per germline (reference sequence). The length of the CDR3 is 15 residues. CDR3: CASSISWSSTDTQYF. In DNA, the CDR3 is TGTGCCAGTAGTATTAGTTGGTCAAGCACAGATACGCAGTATTTT.

To note about this clone: Other nucleotide sequences from this sample produce the same CDR3. The genes are TRBV12-3 or TRBV12-4 and TRBJ2-7; 7 bases match TRBD1. The CDR3 runs 12 residues. V gave up 6 bases and J gave up 3 bases; unmatched junction bases: 2. The CDR3 region has the DNA TGTGCCAGCAGCAGGGACAGCTACGAGCAGTACTTC. It yields the protein CASSRDSYEQYF.

This sequence joins TRBV12-3 or TRBV12-4 and TRBJ1-5, with 10 positions matching TRBD1. This CDR3 is 13 amino acids long. V dropped 6 bases and J dropped 7; count of bases not matched to a gene: 3. The CDR3, as DNA: TGTGCCAGCAGAGGGACAGGGGACCAGCCCCAGCATTTT. Translating gives CASRGTGDQPQHF.

The rearrangement links TRBV5-5 to TRBJ2-7, with D perhaps TRBD2 (5 bases). This CDR3 is 15 amino acids long. Germline loops: CDR1 SGHKS, CDR2 YYEKEE (reference sequence). Trimming shortened V by 5 bases and J by 4 bases, and 19 bases separated the two germline ends. CDR3 sequence reads: CASSHRTPGHYEQYF. The CDR3 bases are TGTGCCAGCAGTCATAGGACTCCCGGGCATTACGAGCAGTACTTC.

The chain is built from TRBV19 and TRBJ1-3; 7 bases fit TRBD1. The CDR3 contains 16 residues. CDR1 LNHDA and CDR2 SQIVND come from the germline V gene (reference sequence). J gave up 3 bases and V 6 bases, and 11 bases lay outside the gene matches. The chain's CDR3 is CASSPQGPVRGNTIYF. CDR3 DNA: TGTGCCAGTAGCCCACAGGGGCCCGTGCGTGGAAACACCATATATTTT.

The J gene is TRBJ2-5, the V gene TRBV30; 13 nucleotides agree with TRBD2. V lost 1 base to trimming and J lost 2 bases; unmatched junction nucleotides: 1. Germline-derived CDR1 and CDR2 are GTSNPN and SVGIG (reference sequence). This CDR3 has 15 residues. The DNA of the CDR3 is TGTGCCTGGAGTGGACTAGCGGGGGGACAAGAGACCCAGTACTTC. As protein: CAWSGLAGGQETQYF.

The rearrangement uses TRBV11-2 and TRBJ2-4; unclear D gene. The V and J ends lost 1 base and 4 bases respectively, with 8 bases between them. Germline V gene lookup returns CDR1 SGHAT and CDR2 FQNNGV. The CDR3 has 14 amino acids. This CDR3 reads CASSLGETKNIQYF. The CDR3, as DNA: TGTGCCAGCAGCTTAGGCGAAACTAAAAACATTCAGTACTTC. Complete variable domain (other parts from reference TRBV11-2 and TRBJ2-4): EAGVAQSPRYKIIEKRQSVAFWCNPISGHATLYWYQQILGQGPKLLIQFQNNGVVDDSQLPKDRFSAERLKGVDSTLKIQPAKLEDSAVYLCASSLGETKNIQYFGAGTRLSVL.

The chain links TRBV9 to TRBJ1-3, with a weak D call TRBD1 (5 bases). Trimming took off 4 bases at V and 0 bases at J, with 14 bases between the two ends. The germline V gene encodes CDR1 SGDLS and CDR2 YYNGEE. The CDR3 length is 16 residues. The CDR3 reads CASSPQTALSGNTIYF. CDR3 nucleotide sequence: TGTGCCAGCAGCCCACAGACAGCCCTCTCTGGAAACACCATATATTTT.

The chain combines TRBV11-2 with TRBJ1-6; TRBD1 matches 8 bases. Per germline, CDR1 SGHAT and CDR2 FQNNGV. The CDR3 is 15 residues long. V was pared by 4 bases and J by 10 bases, with 9 bases of the junction left unmatched. CDR3 coding DNA: TGTGCCAGCAGCTACAGGGGGGCAGGAGGATCACCCCTCCACTTT. It encodes CASSYRGAGGSPLHF.

The genes are TRBV5-1 and TRBJ2-4; D gene uncertain. CDR1 SGHRS and CDR2 YFSETQ come from the germline V gene. The CDR3 loop spans 14 amino acids. Trimming took 1 base from V and 8 from J, leaving 13 bases between them. The CDR3 region is CASSLMSVVDIQYF. DNA for the CDR3: TGCGCCAGCAGCTTGATGTCTGTTGTAGACATTCAGTACTTC.

This sequence joins TRBV5-1 and TRBJ2-3; 7 nucleotides agree with TRBD2. The CDR3 is made up of 16 amino acids. Germline CDR1 is SGHRS and CDR2 is YFSETQ. Trimming removed 6 bases from V and 0 bases from J; junction bases left unmatched: 10. The CDR3 bases are TGCGCCAGCACTCGAATGGGGGGGTCTAGCACAGATACGCAGTATTTT. As protein: CASTRMGGSSTDTQYF.

The rearrangement links TRBV24-1 to TRBJ2-1, with unresolved D. V was pared by 2 bases and J by 10 bases, with 23 bases between. CDR3 length: 17 amino acids. Per germline, CDR1 KGHDR and CDR2 SFDVKD. CDR3 amino acids: CATSDSLPETPTHEQFF. The CDR3 region has the DNA TGTGCCACCAGTGATTCGCTCCCCGAAACACCCACGCACGAGCAGTTCTTC.

This chain connects TRBV7-9 to TRBJ1-6, with 10 bases matching TRBD1. CDR1 SEHNR and CDR2 FQNEAQ come from the germline V gene (reference sequence). With 2 bases clipped from V and 9 bases from J, the junction kept 7 bases outside the gene matches. The CDR3 contains 16 residues. CDR3 coding DNA: TGTGCCAGCAGCTTATCCAGGACAGGGGGTTTTTCACCCCTCCACTTT. Protein: CASSLSRTGGFSPLHF.

The chain recombines TRBV27 with TRBJ1-2; a weak D match, TRBD1 (5 bases). There are 16 residues in the CDR3. V gave up 1 base and J gave up 5 bases, with 17 bases separating them. Germline V gene lookup returns CDR1 MNHEY and CDR2 SMNVEV (reference sequence). The CDR3 sequence is CASSLLAGRVIYGYTF. CDR3 nucleotides: TGTGCCAGCAGTTTATTGGCCGGCAGGGTGATTTATGGCTACACCTTC.

This chain joins TRBV7-7 and TRBJ2-5; TRBD1 is a possible D gene (5 bases). The germline V gene encodes CDR1 SSHAT and CDR2 FNYEAQ (reference sequence). Trimming shortened V by 2 bases and J by 5 bases, and 9 bases separated the two germline ends. The CDR3 totals 13 residues. CDR3 sequence: CASSLSGSETQYF. In nucleotides, the CDR3 is TGTGCCAGCAGCTTATCAGGGTCGGAGACCCAGTACTTC.